This T cell receptor beta chain comes out of a study of cytomegalovirus exposure and HLA in healthy donors. Germline CDR1 is LGHNA and CDR2 is YNFKEQ. The CDR3 sequence is 13 residues long. With 5 bases removed from V and 5 bases from J, the gap between germline ends came to 11 bases. Findings of the study overall: Analyzed later, association rates of TCRs varied across HLA loci, with DRB1 most and HLA-C fewest. Later analysis found that TCR beta chains associated with HLA were more clonally expanded than other, equally common chains.

A remark on this clone: Its antigen is currently unknown.

A multiplex PCR was run with 60 Vbeta primers and 13 Jbeta primers. Profiling relied on immunoSEQ multiplex PCR, and the TCRdb table lists in-frame clones only, not all of them. The repertoire consists of about 110,000 clones, with 71% occurring once and the leading ten covering 2.8%. The rearrangement joins TRBV4-2 to TRBJ2-3, with a weak D call TRBD2 (6 bases). The clonotype comes from a female donor in good health and CMV-seronegative. The material sequenced was PBMCs. As DNA, the CDR3 is TGTGCCAGCAGCAAGACTAGTGGAGATACGCAGTATTTT. It specifies CASSKTSGDTQYF.